There are a few counts of the clone carrying this T cell receptor (beta chain). Its antigen is not identified. Time point meaning: week 23, last vaccination. A single vaccine dose contained 300 ug of mutant IDH1 20-mer peptide, and topical imiquimod was used with it. This sample is part of a study of a mutant IDH1 vaccine in newly diagnosed glioma. Only in-frame clones appear in the TCRdb table, and some are missing; sequencing was by immunoSEQ multiplex PCR. Of about 29,000 clones in the sample, 75% to 90% are singletons; the top ten hold under 8.5%. Between the trimmed V and J ends, which lost 0 bases and 0 bases, there was a span of 17 bases. CDR3 length: 18 amino acids. Germline lookup yields CDR1 SGHAT and CDR2 FQNNGV.

The chain combines TRBV11-2 with TRBJ1-1; no clear D. Sequences were derived from PBMCs, sampled from a glioma patient whose treatment included an IDH1 peptide vaccine. The sequence derives from a woman aged 18 to 35 with glioma. The CDR3 here is CASSLDRPARNMNTEAFF. DNA of the CDR3: TGTGCCAGCAGCTTAGATCGGCCAGCGAGGAACATGAACACTGAAGCTTTCTTT.